This T cell receptor (beta chain) comes out of a study of Ad26.COV2.S vaccination and SARS-CoV-2 variants. Measured with immunoSEQ multiplex PCR; TCRdb has only the in-frame clones, and not every one. This sample has about 480,000 clones; around 88% occur once, and the top ten carry about 13%. V gave up 1 base and J gave up 10 bases, with 11 bases separating them. The CDR3 has 13 residues. Germline loops: CDR1 LNHNV, CDR2 YYDKDF (reference sequence). Described treatment: roughly 20 received Ad26.COV2.S at low or high dose, single or two shots; 5 received placebo; per-sample allocation not given. Collection of samples fell on day 63 after the first vaccine or placebo injection.

This sequence joins TRBV15 and TRBJ2-1; D is undetermined. The sequencing here drew on peripheral blood, taken in a trial of Ad26.COV2.S vaccine versus placebo. This sequence was found in a person aged 18-65 years who received the Ad26.COV2.S COVID-19 vaccine or a placebo. The CDR3 protein is CATSRGLRLEQFF. CDR3 coding DNA: TGTGCCACCAGCAGAGGCCTCAGGCTCGAGCAGTTCTTC.